The 27 T cell receptor beta chains given below trace back to one sample, sequenced in a study of cytomegalovirus exposure and HLA in healthy donors. Use of 60 Vbeta and 13 Jbeta primers characterized the PCR. The repertoire was sequenced with immunoSEQ multiplex PCR; TCRdb's copy has only in-frame clones and lacks some. The data show some 90,000 clones, with just over 70% seen just once and around 8% held by the top ten. The sample consisted of PBMCs. Receptors were obtained from a man aged 55 to 70 in good health and CMV-seronegative.

This rearrangement joins TRBV5-1 to TRBJ2-2; no reliable D call. V lost 4 bases and J lost 4, with 20 bases in between. CDR3 size: 17 residues. Germline loops: CDR1 SGHRS, CDR2 YFSETQ. The CDR3 reads CASSPVGSLTSTGELFF. For the CDR3, the DNA is TGCGCCAGCAGCCCGGTGGGCAGCCTAACCTCCACCGGGGAGCTGTTTTTT.

The chain carries TRBV5-4 and TRBJ2-7; D unresolved. The CDR3 consists of 12 residues. V was cut by 4 bases and J by 0 bases, with 5 bases left in between. CDR1 is SGHNT, CDR2 YYREEE, per germline (reference sequence). The CDR3 bases are TGTGCCAGCAGCGCGAGCTCCTACGAGCAGTACTTC. This gives the protein CASSASSYEQYF.

This clone was counted a single time. The chain carries TRBV5-6 and TRBJ2-2; 7 positions match TRBD1. V shed 4 bases and J 5 bases; nucleotides not matched to a gene: 11. Germline V gene sequence: CDR1 SGHDT, CDR2 YYEEEE. The CDR3 covers 16 residues. The CDR3, as DNA: TGTGCCAGCAGCCCAGACAGGGCGTGGGGGACCGGGGAGCTGTTTTTT. It encodes CASSPDRAWGTGELFF.

The sample holds one count of this clone. The chain joins TRBV7-2 to TRBJ2-2, with 11 bases fitting TRBD2. Looked up from germline, CDR1 is SGHTA and CDR2 is FQGNSA. The length of the CDR3 is 16 residues. After removal of 5 bases from V and 6 bases from J, the junction contained 8 bases not matched to a gene. DNA of the CDR3: TGTGCCAGCAGCCCTCGGGATAGCGGGGGGGCCGGGGAGCTGTTTTTT. Its protein product is CASSPRDSGGAGELFF.

This clone was recorded a few times. The chain has TRBV5-5 and TRBJ2-2; 7 nucleotides agree with TRBD2. Germline V lookup: CDR1 SGHKS, CDR2 YYEKEE (reference sequence). J was trimmed by 6 bases and V by 2 bases; bases with no gene match: 10. The CDR3 length is 16 residues. CDR3 coding DNA: TGTGCCAGCAGCTTAGTTGGACTAGTCTCGTCCGGGGAGCTGTTTTTT. Translation gives CASSLVGLVSSGELFF.

The chain combines TRBV28 with TRBJ1-5, with TRBD1 as a possible D gene (5 bases). Trimming took 3 bases from V and 0 from J, leaving 24 bases between them. Germline V gene lookup returns CDR1 MDHEN and CDR2 SYDVKM. CDR3 size: 20 residues. The CDR3 region has the DNA TGTGCCAGCAGTTTTGACCCAAGAAGTCCCCAGGGCTATAGCAATCAGCCCCAGCATTTT. Protein product: CASSFDPRSPQGYSNQPQHF.

This rearrangement joins TRBV5-4 to TRBJ2-5; no firm D call. This CDR3 has 11 residues. Germline CDR1 reads SGHNT; CDR2 reads YYREEE (reference sequence). V dropped 3 bases and J dropped 2 bases, with 2 bases sitting between them. The CDR3 loop reads CASSSQETQYF. The CDR3 DNA is TGTGCCAGCAGCTCACAAGAGACCCAGTACTTC.

The chain uses TRBV7-9 and TRBJ1-4, with 8 bases that match TRBD1. This CDR3 has 14 residues. The V gene's germline CDR1 is SEHNR and CDR2 FQNEAQ (reference sequence). Losses at the gene ends were 7 bases for V and 3 bases for J; bases not matched to a gene: 4. The CDR3 loop reads CASNSDRANEKLFF. The CDR3 bases are TGTGCCAGCAACTCGGACAGGGCTAATGAAAAACTGTTTTTT.

V and J are TRBV29-1 and TRBJ1-1; 7 bases are shared with TRBD1. With 7 bases clipped from V and 4 bases from J, the junction kept 9 bases outside the gene matches. The CDR3 has 13 residues. From germline, CDR1 is SQVTM and CDR2 ANQGSEA. The chain's CDR3 is CSARDSSGTEAFF. For the CDR3, the DNA is TGCAGCGCAAGGGACAGTTCGGGCACTGAAGCTTTCTTT.

This rearrangement joins TRBV6-5 to TRBJ2-1; 14 nucleotides align to TRBD2. With V trimmed by 5 bases and J by 14 bases, 5 bases remained unmatched. The CDR3 extends over 13 amino acids. Germline CDR1 MNHEY, CDR2 SVGAGI. The DNA of the CDR3 is TGTGCCAGCAGTCCCCCGGGACTAGCGGGAGAGTTCTTC. Protein: CASSPPGLAGEFF.

CDR3 DNA: TGTGCCAGCAGGCGAACAGGGATCACTGAAGCTTTCTTT. Residues: CASRRTGITEAFF. The V and J genes are TRBV2 and TRBJ1-1; a weak D match, TRBD1 (6 bases). Germline values: CDR1 SNHLY, CDR2 FYNNEI. The CDR3 is made up of 13 amino acids. V was trimmed by 6 bases and J by 4 bases, leaving 12 bases between them.

The chain links TRBV29-1 to TRBJ2-2; TRBD1 matches at 9 bases. Unmatched junction bases numbered 8, after V lost 8 bases and J lost 7 bases. In germline, CDR1 is SQVTM, CDR2 ANQGSEA. This CDR3 is built from 13 residues. CDR3: CSYWDRDHGELFF. The CDR3 DNA follows: TGCAGCTACTGGGACAGGGATCACGGGGAGCTGTTTTTT.

This rearrangement joins TRBV5-4 to TRBJ1-1, with 7 bases aligning to TRBD1. The germline V gene has CDR1 SGHNT and CDR2 YYREEE (reference sequence). This CDR3 comprises 16 residues. The V segment lost 2 bases and the J segment 6 bases; nucleotides outside the gene matches: 13. CDR3 sequence reads: CASSFDLSGTASEAFF. CDR3 nucleotides: TGTGCCAGCAGCTTTGATCTCTCCGGGACAGCTTCTGAAGCTTTCTTT.

The rearrangement uses TRBV18 and TRBJ2-7; 13 bases are shared with TRBD2. V gave up 3 bases and J gave up 6 bases; unmatched junction bases: 5. The CDR3 has 15 residues. Per the germline V gene, CDR1 is KGHSH and CDR2 is LQKENI. The chain's CDR3 is CASSPTSGRAGEQYF. CDR3 DNA sequence: TGTGCCAGCTCACCTACTAGCGGGAGGGCTGGCGAGCAGTACTTC.

The genes are TRBV7-9 and TRBJ1-2; 8 nucleotides agree with TRBD1. With V trimmed by 5 bases and J by 6 bases, 8 bases remained unmatched. Germline lookup yields CDR1 SEHNR and CDR2 FQNEAQ (reference sequence). This CDR3 has 14 residues. The chain's CDR3 is CASSEQGETNGYTF. The CDR3 DNA reads as TGTGCCAGCAGCGAACAGGGGGAAACAAATGGCTACACCTTC.

The CDR3 DNA follows: TGTGCCAGCAGCGGCCCTATACAAGAGACCCAGTACTTC. Its protein product is CASSGPIQETQYF. The chain employs TRBV9 and TRBJ2-5; D call uncertain. The V gene lost 3 bases and the J gene lost 2 bases, with 8 bases spanning the gap. Germline CDR1 reads SGDLS; CDR2 reads YYNGEE. This CDR3 comprises 13 residues.

The table lists this clone with a few counts. CDR3 loop: CASSLGQRNTEAFF. CDR3 coding DNA: TGTGCCAGCAGCTTAGGACAGAGGAACACTGAAGCTTTCTTT. The chain recombines TRBV7-6 with TRBJ1-1; a possible D gene is TRBD1 (5 bases). Deletions cut 1 base from V and 1 base from J, with 7 bases between. The CDR3 runs 14 residues. CDR1 and CDR2 from the germline V gene are SGHVS and FNYEAQ.

J is TRBJ2-3 and V is TRBV7-8; 10 bases are a match to TRBD2. After removal of 5 bases from V and 2 bases from J, the junction contained 7 bases not matched to a gene. CDR1 and CDR2 from the germline V gene are SGHVS and FQNEAQ. The CDR3 covers 16 residues. CDR3 sequence: CASSGLAGGPTDTQYF. For the CDR3, the DNA is TGTGCCAGCAGCGGATTAGCGGGGGGTCCCACAGATACGCAGTATTTT.

A single count supports this clone. V usage is TRBV30 and J usage is TRBJ2-3, with 7 bases that match TRBD1. V lost 2 bases, J lost 8 bases, and 7 bases stayed unmatched. Germline lookup yields CDR1 GTSNPN and CDR2 SVGIG (reference sequence). The CDR3 extends over 13 amino acids. The CDR3 DNA sequence: TGTGCCTGGAGTTTGGCCCGGGACAGTACGCAGTATTTT. Amino acid sequence: CAWSLARDSTQYF.

V is TRBV4-3 and J is TRBJ1-5; D remains unclear. Germline CDR1 LGHNA, CDR2 YSLEER. This CDR3 is built from 18 residues. V dropped 1 base and J dropped 1 base, with 17 bases sitting between them. CDR3 in amino acids: CASSQVRRESRSNQPQHF. The CDR3 DNA is TGCGCCAGCAGCCAAGTTCGCCGGGAATCGCGGAGCAATCAGCCCCAGCATTTT.

The chain uses TRBV5-1 and TRBJ2-3; 9 nucleotides match TRBD2. The CDR3 runs 17 residues. V was clipped by 5 bases and J by 2 bases; unmatched bases: 12. CDR1 is SGHRS, CDR2 YFSETQ, per germline. The CDR3: CASSLNILAGITDTQYF. The CDR3 DNA reads TGCGCCAGCAGTCTAAACATCCTAGCGGGAATCACAGATACGCAGTATTTT.

CDR3 protein: CASSLSGSGLELFF. DNA for the CDR3: TGTGCCAGCAGCCTTTCAGGGTCCGGGTTGGAACTGTTTTTT. The V gene is TRBV7-8, the J gene TRBJ1-4; possibly TRBD1 for D (5 bases). Germline V lookup: CDR1 SGHVS, CDR2 FQNEAQ. Between the trimmed V and J ends, which lost 5 bases and 12 bases, there was a span of 19 bases. This CDR3 has 14 amino acids.

This sequence joins TRBV2 and TRBJ1-5, with D perhaps matching TRBD1 (6 bases). Germline loops: CDR1 SNHLY, CDR2 FYNNEI. The V and J ends lost 7 bases and 5 bases respectively, with 15 bases between them. This CDR3 spans 14 amino acids. DNA for the CDR3: TGTGCCAGCAAATACAGGGCAGGCGATCAGCCCCAGCATTTT. This encodes CASKYRAGDQPQHF. Using reference TRBV2 and TRBJ1-5 for the parts outside the CDR3, the full variable domain is EPEVTQTPSHQVTQMGQEVILRCVPISNHLYFYWYRQILGQKVEFLVSFYNNEISEKSEIFDDQFSVERPDGSNFTLKIRSTKLEDSAMYFCASKYRAGDQPQHFGDGTRLSIL.

The chain uses TRBV13 and TRBJ1-2; 7 positions match TRBD1. Looked up from germline, CDR1 is PRHDT and CDR2 is FYEKMQ (reference sequence). The junction had 6 bases not matched to a gene; V was cut back by 5 bases and J by 0 bases. This CDR3 is 15 amino acids long. CDR3 sequence (DNA): TGTGCCAGCAGCCCAGGGGGACGGACTAACTATGGCTACACCTTC. This encodes CASSPGGRTNYGYTF.

The rearrangement joins TRBV10-1 to TRBJ2-3, with 9 bases that match TRBD2. The CDR3 runs to 14 residues. V shed 5 bases, J shed 7 bases, and the junction held 7 bases outside the gene matches. CDR1 and CDR2 (germline): WNHNN, SYGVQD (reference sequence). The CDR3 DNA is TGCGCCAGCAGTCTTAGCGGGAGAGGGTATACGCAGTATTTT. This gives the protein CASSLSGRGYTQYF.

V gene TRBV2 combines with J gene TRBJ2-7; 8 nucleotides match TRBD1. This CDR3 is 14 amino acids long. Germline lookup yields CDR1 SNHLY and CDR2 FYNNEI. V lost 8 bases and J lost 4; bases outside the gene matches: 10. Here the CDR3 reads CASSETGERYEQYF. CDR3 coding DNA: TGTGCCAGCTCGGAGACAGGGGAGAGGTACGAGCAGTACTTC.

This clone was seen more than once but under ten times. The V and J genes are TRBV5-1 and TRBJ2-7; 8 nucleotides align to TRBD1. V shed 4 bases and J 6 bases; nucleotides not matched to a gene: 6. There are 13 residues in the CDR3. Germline V lookup: CDR1 SGHRS, CDR2 YFSETQ. The CDR3, as DNA: TGCGCCAGCAGCCTCATACAGGGGGGCGAGCAGTACTTC. This sequence encodes CASSLIQGGEQYF.